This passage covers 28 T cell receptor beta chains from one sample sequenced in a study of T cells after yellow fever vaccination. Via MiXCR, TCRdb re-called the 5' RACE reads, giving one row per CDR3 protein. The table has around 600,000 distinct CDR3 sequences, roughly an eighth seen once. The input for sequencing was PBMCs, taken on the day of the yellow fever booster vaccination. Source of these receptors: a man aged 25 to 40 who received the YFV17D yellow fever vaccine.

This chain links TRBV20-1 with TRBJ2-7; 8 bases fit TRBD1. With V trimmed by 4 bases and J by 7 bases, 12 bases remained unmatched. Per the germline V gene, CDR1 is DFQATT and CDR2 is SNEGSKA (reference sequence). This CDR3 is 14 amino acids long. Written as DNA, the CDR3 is TGCAGTGCTAACGTGCCGGACAGGGTCGGTGAGCAGTACTTC. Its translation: CSANVPDRVGEQYF.

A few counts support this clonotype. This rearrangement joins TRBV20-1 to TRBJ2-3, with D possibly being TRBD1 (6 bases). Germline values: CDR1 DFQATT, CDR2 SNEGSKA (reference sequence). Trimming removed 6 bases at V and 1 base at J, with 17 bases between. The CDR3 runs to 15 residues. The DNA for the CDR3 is TGCAGTGCCATCGAACAGGGAAGAGGCACAGATACGCAGTATTTT. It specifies CSAIEQGRGTDTQYF.

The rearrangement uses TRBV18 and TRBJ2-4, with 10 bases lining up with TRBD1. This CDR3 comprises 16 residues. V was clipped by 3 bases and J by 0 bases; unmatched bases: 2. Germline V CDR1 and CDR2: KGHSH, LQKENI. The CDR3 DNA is TGTGCCAGCTCACCCGACAGGGGGCGAGCCAAAAACATTCAGTACTTC. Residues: CASSPDRGRAKNIQYF.

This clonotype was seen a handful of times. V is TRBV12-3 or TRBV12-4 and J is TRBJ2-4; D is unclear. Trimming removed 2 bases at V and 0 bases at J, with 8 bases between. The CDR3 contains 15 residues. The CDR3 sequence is CASSLTIGAKNIQYF. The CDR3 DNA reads TGTGCCAGCAGTTTAACGATCGGAGCCAAAAACATTCAGTACTTC.

CDR3 sequence: CSANRGGERTGELFF. The CDR3 region has the DNA TGCAGTGCTAACCGAGGGGGGGAGCGCACCGGGGAGCTGTTTTTT. The chain recombines TRBV20-1 with TRBJ2-2; possibly TRBD2 for D (7 bases). Germline assignment: CDR1 DFQATT and CDR2 SNEGSKA (reference sequence). V lost 4 bases and J lost 4, with 16 bases in between. The CDR3 sequence is 15 residues long.

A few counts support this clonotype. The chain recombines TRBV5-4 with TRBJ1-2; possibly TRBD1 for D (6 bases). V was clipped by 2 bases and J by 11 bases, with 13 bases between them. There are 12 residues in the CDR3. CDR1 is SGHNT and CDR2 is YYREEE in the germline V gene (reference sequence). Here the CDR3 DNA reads TGTGCCAGCAGCTTCTACAGGGAATGGTACACCTTC. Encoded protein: CASSFYREWYTF.

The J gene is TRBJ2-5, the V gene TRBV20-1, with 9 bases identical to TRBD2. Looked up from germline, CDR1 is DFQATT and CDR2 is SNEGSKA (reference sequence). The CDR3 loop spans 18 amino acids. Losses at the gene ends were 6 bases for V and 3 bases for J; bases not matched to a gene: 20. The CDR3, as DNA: TGCAGTGCCGCTCTAATTCCCGGGGTCGCGGGAGGGGAAGAGACCCAGTACTTC. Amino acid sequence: CSAALIPGVAGGEETQYF.

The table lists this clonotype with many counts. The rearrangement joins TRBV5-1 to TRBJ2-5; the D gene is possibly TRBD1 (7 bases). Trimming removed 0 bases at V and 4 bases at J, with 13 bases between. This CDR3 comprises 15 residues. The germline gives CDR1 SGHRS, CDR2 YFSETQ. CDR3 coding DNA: TGCGCCAGCAGCTTGGGGAGGGGGACAGCAGAGACCCAGTACTTC. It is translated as CASSLGRGTAETQYF.

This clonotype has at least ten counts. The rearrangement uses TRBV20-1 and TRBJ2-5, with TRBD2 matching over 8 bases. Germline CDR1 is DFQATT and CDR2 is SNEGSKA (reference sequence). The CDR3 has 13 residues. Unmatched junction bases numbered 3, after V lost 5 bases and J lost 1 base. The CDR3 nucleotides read TGCAGTGCTCGGACTAGCACCCAAGAGACCCAGTACTTC. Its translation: CSARTSTQETQYF.

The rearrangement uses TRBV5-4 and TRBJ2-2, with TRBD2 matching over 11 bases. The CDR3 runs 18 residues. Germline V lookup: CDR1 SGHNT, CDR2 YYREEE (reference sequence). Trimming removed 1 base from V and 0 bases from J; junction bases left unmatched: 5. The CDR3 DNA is TGTGCCAGCAGCTTGAAGAGACTAGCGGGATCGAACACCGGGGAGCTGTTTTTT. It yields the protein CASSLKRLAGSNTGELFF.

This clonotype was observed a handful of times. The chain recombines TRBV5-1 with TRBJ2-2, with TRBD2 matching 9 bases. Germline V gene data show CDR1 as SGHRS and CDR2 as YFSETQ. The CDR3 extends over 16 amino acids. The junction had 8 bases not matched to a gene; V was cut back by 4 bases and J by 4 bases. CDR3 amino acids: CASSLSGSRVTGELFF. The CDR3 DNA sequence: TGCGCCAGCAGCCTTAGCGGGAGCCGAGTCACCGGGGAGCTGTTTTTT.

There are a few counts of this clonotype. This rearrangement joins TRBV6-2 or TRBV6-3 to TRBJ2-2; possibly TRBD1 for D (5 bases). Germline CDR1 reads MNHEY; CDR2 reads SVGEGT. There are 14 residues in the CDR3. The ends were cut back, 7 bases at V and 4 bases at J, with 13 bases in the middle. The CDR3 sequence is CASNRGASTGELFF. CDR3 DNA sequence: TGTGCCAGCAACCGTGGGGCGAGCACCGGGGAGCTGTTTTTT.

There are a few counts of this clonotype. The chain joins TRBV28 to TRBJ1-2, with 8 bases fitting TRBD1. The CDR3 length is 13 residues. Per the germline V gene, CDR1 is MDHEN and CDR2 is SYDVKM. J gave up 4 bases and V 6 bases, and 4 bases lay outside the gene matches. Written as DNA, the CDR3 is TGTGCCAGCAGGACAGGGGCGATCTATGGCTACACCTTC. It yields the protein CASRTGAIYGYTF.

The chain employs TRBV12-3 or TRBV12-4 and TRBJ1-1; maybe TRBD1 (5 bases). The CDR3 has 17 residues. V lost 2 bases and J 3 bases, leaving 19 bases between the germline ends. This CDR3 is CASSLRLQVLRDTEAFF. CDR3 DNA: TGTGCCAGCAGTTTAAGGCTACAGGTCCTAAGGGACACTGAAGCTTTCTTT.

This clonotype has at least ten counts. In nucleotides, the CDR3 is TGTGCCAGCAGCTTGGCCGGACCTAACTATGGCTACACCTTC. It translates to CASSLAGPNYGYTF. This chain joins TRBV5-6 and TRBJ1-2; D remains unclear. The CDR3 has 14 residues. Per the germline V gene, CDR1 is SGHDT and CDR2 is YYEEEE. The V end was cut by 0 bases, the J end by 0 bases, with 6 bases between.

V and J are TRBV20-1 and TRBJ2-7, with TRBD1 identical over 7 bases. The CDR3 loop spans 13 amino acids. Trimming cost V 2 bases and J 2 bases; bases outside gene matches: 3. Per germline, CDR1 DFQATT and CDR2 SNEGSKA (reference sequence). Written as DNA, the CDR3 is TGCAGTGCTAGAAGGACAGGTACCTACGAGCAGTACTTC. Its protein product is CSARRTGTYEQYF.

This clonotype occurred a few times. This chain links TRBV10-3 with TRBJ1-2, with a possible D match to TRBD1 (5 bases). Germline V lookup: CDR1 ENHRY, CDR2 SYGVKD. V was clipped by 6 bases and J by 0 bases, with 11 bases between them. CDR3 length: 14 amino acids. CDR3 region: CAISGGNTNYGYTF. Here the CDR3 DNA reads TGTGCCATCAGCGGGGGAAATACTAACTATGGCTACACCTTC.

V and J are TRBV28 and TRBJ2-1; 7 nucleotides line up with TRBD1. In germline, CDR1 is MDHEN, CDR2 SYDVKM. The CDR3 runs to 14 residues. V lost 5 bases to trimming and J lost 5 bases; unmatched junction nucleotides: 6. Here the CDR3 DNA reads TGTGCCAGCAGTACTGCCGGGACAGACAATGAGCAGTTCTTC. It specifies CASSTAGTDNEQFF.

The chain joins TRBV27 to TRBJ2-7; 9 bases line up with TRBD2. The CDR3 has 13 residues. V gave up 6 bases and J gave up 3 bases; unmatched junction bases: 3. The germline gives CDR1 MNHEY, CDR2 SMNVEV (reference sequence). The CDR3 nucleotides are TGTGCCAGCAGCATAGCGGGAGTCTACGAGCAGTACTTC. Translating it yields CASSIAGVYEQYF.

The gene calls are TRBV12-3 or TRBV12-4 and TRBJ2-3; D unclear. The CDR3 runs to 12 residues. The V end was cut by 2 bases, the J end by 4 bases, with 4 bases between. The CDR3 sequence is CASSLNADTQYF. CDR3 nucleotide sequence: TGTGCCAGCAGTTTAAACGCAGATACGCAGTATTTT.

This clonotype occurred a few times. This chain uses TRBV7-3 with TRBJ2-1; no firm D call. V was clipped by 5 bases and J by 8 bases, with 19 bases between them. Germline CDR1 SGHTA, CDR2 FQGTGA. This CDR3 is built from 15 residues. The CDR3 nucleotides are TGTGCCAGCAGCCCCCAATCACCTATTCAAGATGAGCAGTTCTTC. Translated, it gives CASSPQSPIQDEQFF.

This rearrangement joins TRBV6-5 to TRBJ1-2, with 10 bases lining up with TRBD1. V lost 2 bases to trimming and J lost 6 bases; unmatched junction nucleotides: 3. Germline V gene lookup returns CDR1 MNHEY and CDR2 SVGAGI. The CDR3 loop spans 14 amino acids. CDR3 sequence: CASSYGGQGDGYTF. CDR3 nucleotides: TGTGCCAGCAGTTACGGCGGACAGGGGGATGGCTACACCTTC.

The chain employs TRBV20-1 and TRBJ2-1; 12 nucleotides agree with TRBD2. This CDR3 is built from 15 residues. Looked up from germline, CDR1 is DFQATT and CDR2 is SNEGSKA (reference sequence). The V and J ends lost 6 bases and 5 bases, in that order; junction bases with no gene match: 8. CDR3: CSAPTSGRYNNEQFF. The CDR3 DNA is TGCAGTGCCCCAACTAGCGGGAGGTACAACAATGAGCAGTTCTTC.

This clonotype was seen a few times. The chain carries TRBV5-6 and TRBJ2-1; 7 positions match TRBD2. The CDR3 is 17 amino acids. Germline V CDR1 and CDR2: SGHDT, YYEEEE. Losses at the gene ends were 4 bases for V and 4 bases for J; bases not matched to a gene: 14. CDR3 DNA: TGTGCCAGCAGCCCCTTAGCGGGCGCGGGATCATACAATGAGCAGTTCTTC. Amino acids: CASSPLAGAGSYNEQFF.

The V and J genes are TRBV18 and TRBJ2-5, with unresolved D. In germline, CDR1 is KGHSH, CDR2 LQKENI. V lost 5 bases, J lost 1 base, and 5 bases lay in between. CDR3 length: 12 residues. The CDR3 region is CASSTLQETQYF. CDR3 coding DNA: TGTGCCAGCTCAACTCTCCAAGAGACCCAGTACTTC.

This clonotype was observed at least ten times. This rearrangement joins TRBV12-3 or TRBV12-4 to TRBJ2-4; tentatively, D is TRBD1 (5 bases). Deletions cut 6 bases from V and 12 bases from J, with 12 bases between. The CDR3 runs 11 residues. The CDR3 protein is CASSSGLSQYF. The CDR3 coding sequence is TGTGCCAGCAGCTCAGGGCTAAGTCAGTACTTC.

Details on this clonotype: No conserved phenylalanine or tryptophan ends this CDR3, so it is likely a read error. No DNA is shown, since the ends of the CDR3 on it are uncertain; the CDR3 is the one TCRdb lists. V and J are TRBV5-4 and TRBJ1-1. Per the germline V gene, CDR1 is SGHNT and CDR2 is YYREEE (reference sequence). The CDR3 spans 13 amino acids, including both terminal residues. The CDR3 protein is CASSLDRRYGGTV.

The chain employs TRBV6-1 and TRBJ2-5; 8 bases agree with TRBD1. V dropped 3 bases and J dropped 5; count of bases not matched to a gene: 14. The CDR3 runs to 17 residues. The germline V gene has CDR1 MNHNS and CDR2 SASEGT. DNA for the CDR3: TGTGCCAGCAGTGACCACCTAGACGACAGGGGCGGGGAGACCCAGTACTTC. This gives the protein CASSDHLDDRGGETQYF.